This record looks at one TCR beta chain sequence and its context. This sample is drawn from a study of blood T cell repertoires in COVID-19. Study-level information: Sites across the United States, Italy and Spain contributed samples from acute and convalescent COVID-19. T cells, B-cell-depleted T cells, or PBMCs provided the cDNA or gDNA that served as material.

As handled by the study authors: Quantification of nucleated cells was approximated via reference gene primer amplification. Clones were read by immunoSEQ multiplex PCR, and TCRdb kept only the in-frame ones, dropping some. The DNA gave D and trimming, while V, J and clone size come from that table. The sample holds tens of thousands of clones, 75% to 90% seen once. The source of this sequence is a man aged 80 or over with active COVID-19. Sample: peripheral blood.

The CDR3 region is CASSQDLSPDTQYF. Here the CDR3 DNA reads TGTGCCAGCAGCCAAGATCTGTCCCCAGATACGCAGTATTTT. This chain links TRBV3-1 (or the pseudogene TRBV3-2) with TRBJ2-3; D gene uncertain. CDR1 LGHDT and CDR2 YNNKEL come from the germline V gene (reference sequence). V lost 0 bases and J 4 bases, leaving 8 bases between the germline ends. The CDR3 is 14 amino acids.